Each of the 21 T cell receptor beta chains below was sequenced from the same sample in a study of T cells in Graves' hyperthyroidism and ophthalmopathy. TCR beta CDR3 regions were amplified from RNA. During a first-round RT-PCR of the TCR CDR3, the HTBI primer set was used. TCRdb independently ran MiXCR on the multiplex PCR reads; one entry per CDR3 protein. The profile shows 660,000 or so distinct CDR3 sequences, 20% of them singletons. Material for sequencing was blood. These receptors came from a young man with Graves' ophthalmopathy.

This clonotype was seen repeatedly, ten times or more. The rearrangement joins TRBV2 to TRBJ1-1; D may be TRBD1 (5 bases). CDR1 and CDR2 from the germline V gene are SNHLY and FYNNEI. The CDR3 sequence is 14 residues long. Trimming shortened V by 1 base and J by 5 bases, and 11 bases separated the two germline ends. CDR3 nucleotide sequence: TGTGCCAGCAGTGAAGAAGGAGGGGCAACTGAAGCTTTCTTT. As protein: CASSEEGGATEAFF. The full variable domain, its missing parts supplied by reference TRBV2 and TRBJ1-1, is EPEVTQTPSHQVTQMGQEVILRCVPISNHLYFYWYRQILGQKVEFLVSFYNNEISEKSEIFDDQFSVERPDGSNFTLKIRSTKLEDSAMYFCASSEEGGATEAFFGQGTRLTVV.

The rearrangement uses TRBV4-1 and TRBJ2-1, with 7 bases fitting TRBD1. V trimming: 2 bases; J trimming: 6 bases; junction bases outside the gene matches: 4. This CDR3 contains 14 residues. Germline assignment: CDR1 MGHRA and CDR2 YSYEKL. CDR3 region: CASSQFRGPNEQFF. CDR3 DNA sequence: TGCGCCAGCAGCCAATTTAGGGGGCCCAATGAGCAGTTCTTC.

V gene TRBV10-2 combines with J gene TRBJ1-2; D is unresolved. CDR1 is WSHSY, CDR2 SAAADI, per germline. This CDR3 comprises 14 residues. V was trimmed by 3 bases and J by 3 bases, leaving 11 bases between them. CDR3 coding DNA: TGCGCCAGCAGTGACGCGGTCCGGGACTATGGCTACACCTTC. Amino acids: CASSDAVRDYGYTF.

V and J are TRBV7-9 and TRBJ2-7, with 15 nucleotides matching TRBD2. Germline values: CDR1 SEHNR, CDR2 FQNEAQ (reference sequence). Trimming cost V 1 base and J 2 bases; bases outside gene matches: 12. CDR3 length: 20 amino acids. The CDR3: CASSLVPGLAGGYLPYEQYF. CDR3 nucleotides: TGTGCCAGCAGCTTAGTGCCGGGACTAGCGGGAGGATATTTGCCCTACGAGCAGTACTTC.

The chain recombines TRBV19 with TRBJ2-4; 8 bases match TRBD2. In germline, CDR1 is LNHDA, CDR2 SQIVND (reference sequence). With V trimmed by 7 bases and J by 2 bases, 4 bases remained unmatched. This CDR3 region has 14 residues. The CDR3 loop reads CASKQRETKNIQYF. The CDR3 nucleotides are TGTGCCAGTAAGCAGCGGGAGACCAAAAACATTCAGTACTTC.

The V gene is TRBV4-1, the J gene TRBJ2-7; D is possibly TRBD1 or TRBD2 (6 bases each). V was cut by 3 bases and J by 7 bases, with 13 bases left in between. The CDR3 loop spans 13 amino acids. From germline, CDR1 is MGHRA and CDR2 YSYEKL. The CDR3 sequence is CASSQGAGSEQYF. The DNA of the CDR3 is TGCGCCAGCAGCCAGGGGGCGGGATCTGAGCAGTACTTC.

This clonotype showed up just a few times. The rearrangement joins TRBV7-9 to TRBJ1-3; D remains unclear. The CDR3 runs 14 residues. The germline V gene has CDR1 SEHNR and CDR2 FQNEAQ (reference sequence). The V gene lost 2 bases and the J gene lost 0 bases, with 5 bases spanning the gap. The CDR3 spells CASSLPASGNTIYF. Here the CDR3 DNA reads TGTGCCAGCAGCTTACCAGCCTCTGGAAACACCATATATTTT.

The J gene is TRBJ2-5, the V gene TRBV20-1; weak D call: TRBD1 (5 bases). V was trimmed by 0 bases and J by 5 bases, leaving 16 bases between them. The CDR3 spans 15 residues. Germline CDR1 is DFQATT and CDR2 is SNEGSKA (reference sequence). The chain's CDR3 is CSARDASQGGETQYF. The CDR3 DNA is TGCAGTGCTAGAGATGCGAGTCAGGGCGGTGAGACCCAGTACTTC.

There are many counts of this clonotype. The J gene is TRBJ1-1, the V gene TRBV7-9; a possible D gene is TRBD1 (6 bases). Trimming removed 1 base at V and 4 bases at J, with 10 bases between. The germline CDR1 and CDR2 sequences are SEHNR and FQNEAQ (reference sequence). The CDR3 runs 14 residues. The CDR3, as DNA: TGTGCCAGCAGCTTAGAGGGGGTTGGCACTGAAGCTTTCTTT. It translates to CASSLEGVGTEAFF. Full variable domain (rest looked up from reference TRBV7-9 and TRBJ1-1): DTGVSQNPRHKITKRGQNVTFRCDPISEHNRLYWYRQTLGQGPEFLTYFQNEAQLEKSRLLSDRFSAERPKGSFSTLEIQRTEQGDSAMYLCASSLEGVGTEAFFGQGTRLTVV.

The DNA of the CDR3 is TGCGCCAGCAGCTTAGGAAACCAAGGGGGCACAGATACGCAGTATTTT. As protein: CASSLGNQGGTDTQYF. This chain uses TRBV5-1 with TRBJ2-3, with a weak D call TRBD1 (5 bases). The CDR3 spans 16 residues. Trimming took off 2 bases at V and 1 base at J, with 14 bases between the two ends. CDR1 is SGHRS, CDR2 YFSETQ, per germline.

The chain has TRBV4-2 and TRBJ1-2; D gene uncertain. Between the trimmed V and J ends, which lost 0 bases and 7 bases, there was a span of 18 bases. CDR1 and CDR2 from the germline V gene are LGHNA and YNFKEQ. This CDR3 has 16 amino acids. The CDR3 protein is CASSQDSKGPTGGYTF. The DNA for the CDR3 is TGTGCCAGCAGCCAAGATTCTAAGGGCCCCACCGGTGGCTACACCTTC.

This clonotype was recorded only once. This chain uses TRBV19 with TRBJ2-2, with TRBD1 matching 11 bases. The CDR3 is made up of 16 amino acids. Germline CDR1 and CDR2: LNHDA and SQIVND (reference sequence). J was trimmed by 4 bases and V by 5 bases; bases with no gene match: 6. The CDR3 DNA reads TGTGCCAGTAGTCACGGACAGGGGGCCAGCACCGGGGAGCTGTTTTTT. It yields the protein CASSHGQGASTGELFF.

This clonotype has more than one count but fewer than ten. The chain couples TRBV6-2 or TRBV6-3 to TRBJ2-7; TRBD1 aligns across 7 bases. The J segment lost 3 bases and the V segment lost 5 bases, leaving 4 bases of the junction unmatched. Germline CDR1 MNHEY, CDR2 SVGEGT. The CDR3 spans 13 residues. The CDR3 sequence is CASSQRQGYEQYF. Here the CDR3 DNA reads TGTGCCAGCAGTCAGCGACAGGGCTACGAGCAGTACTTC.

This clonotype was seen just once. A much more abundant neighbour one base away suggests this may be a read error. The chain couples TRBV27 to TRBJ2-7; no definite D call. Germline V gene lookup returns CDR1 MNHEY and CDR2 SMNVEV (reference sequence). The CDR3 covers 14 residues. CDR3 residues: CASSFFPGSYERYF. DNA for the CDR3: TGTGCCAGCAGTTTCTTTCCGGGTTCCTACGAGCGGTACTTC.

This clonotype was detected once. The rearrangement joins TRBV6-1 to TRBJ1-6; D remains unclear. V dropped 4 bases and J dropped 7 bases, with 17 bases sitting between them. This CDR3 has 16 amino acids. Germline V gene data show CDR1 as MNHNS and CDR2 as SASEGT. As DNA, the CDR3 is TGTGCCAGCAGTGCTGTAGATCCCTCGGGGAATTCACCCCTCCACTTT. The encoded protein is CASSAVDPSGNSPLHF.

This clonotype appeared many times. V and J are TRBV28 and TRBJ2-7; TRBD2 matches at 11 bases. The CDR3 loop spans 15 amino acids. CDR1 and CDR2 from the germline V gene are MDHEN and SYDVKM. Unmatched junction bases numbered 7, after V lost 4 bases and J lost 5 bases. This chain's CDR3 is CASSSIAGGFHEQYF. CDR3 DNA sequence: TGTGCCAGCAGTTCGATAGCGGGAGGGTTCCACGAGCAGTACTTC.

In its sample, this clonotype was seen a few times. The V call is TRBV5-5, the J call TRBJ2-7; 9 bases agree with TRBD1. Germline CDR1 reads SGHKS; CDR2 reads YYEKEE (reference sequence). V shed 4 bases, J shed 3 bases, and the junction held 5 bases outside the gene matches. This CDR3 is built from 14 residues. CDR3 in DNA: TGTGCCAGCAGCAAGGGACAGGGTAACTACGAGCAGTACTTC. It codes for CASSKGQGNYEQYF.

The chain is built from TRBV28 and TRBJ2-5, with D perhaps given as TRBD1 or TRBD2 (5 bases each). The V gene lost 6 bases and the J gene lost 9 bases, with 26 bases spanning the gap. CDR1 and CDR2 (germline): MDHEN, SYDVKM. This CDR3 contains 16 residues. The CDR3 DNA sequence: TGTGCCAGCAGCAGCGCCAATCCGGGACCGCAAGATGCCCAGTACTTC. Residues: CASSSANPGPQDAQYF.

This clonotype was seen a few times. This chain links TRBV2 with TRBJ2-5; a weak D match, TRBD2 (5 bases). V lost 0 bases and J 5 bases, leaving 19 bases between the germline ends. This CDR3 spans 17 amino acids. Looked up from germline, CDR1 is SNHLY and CDR2 is FYNNEI. CDR3 DNA sequence: TGTGCCAGCAGTGAAGCGCTAGATAGGTGGACTCCCGAGACCCAGTACTTC. Translation gives CASSEALDRWTPETQYF.

As regards this clonotype: Its ends do not fully match the called genes, so a read error is possible. The chain links TRBV10-3 to TRBJ1-5, with D unresolved. The CDR3 runs 14 residues. Germline loops: CDR1 ENHRY, CDR2 SYGVKD. CDR3 sequence reads: CAICEKRVDQPQHF. The CDR3 bases are TGTGCCATCTGTGAGAAGAGGGTGGATCAGCCCCAGCATTTT.

This clonotype was counted a few times. V and J are TRBV20-1 and TRBJ1-4; no reliable D call. This CDR3 spans 15 amino acids. Per the germline V gene, CDR1 is DFQATT and CDR2 is SNEGSKA (reference sequence). The germline V and J ends were trimmed by 0 bases and 4 bases, with 12 bases remaining between them. The CDR3 coding sequence is TGCAGTGCTAGAGATCCCAGAGTCAATAATGAAAAACTGTTTTTT. This sequence encodes CSARDPRVNNEKLFF.